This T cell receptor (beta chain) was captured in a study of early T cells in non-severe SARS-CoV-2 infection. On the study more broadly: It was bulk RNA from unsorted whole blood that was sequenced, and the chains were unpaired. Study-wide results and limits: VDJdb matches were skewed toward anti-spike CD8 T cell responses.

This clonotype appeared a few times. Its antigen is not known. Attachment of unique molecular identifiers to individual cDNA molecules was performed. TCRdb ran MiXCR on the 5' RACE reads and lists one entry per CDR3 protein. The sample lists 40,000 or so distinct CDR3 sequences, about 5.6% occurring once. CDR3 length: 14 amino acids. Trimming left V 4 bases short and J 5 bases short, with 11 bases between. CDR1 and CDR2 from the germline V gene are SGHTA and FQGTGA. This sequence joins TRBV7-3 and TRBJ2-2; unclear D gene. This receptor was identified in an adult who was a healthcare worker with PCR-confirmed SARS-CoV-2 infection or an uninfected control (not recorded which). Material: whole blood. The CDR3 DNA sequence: TGTGCCAGCAGCTCCACCGACGGTACCGGGGAGCTGTTTTTT. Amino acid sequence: CASSSTDGTGELFF.